This TCR beta chain appears in the sequencing data of a study of CXCR3-negative and CXCR3-positive naive CD8 T cells. Overall study findings and caveats: CXCR3-positive naive cells had more hydrophobic TRB CDR3s than CXCR3-negative naive cells. CXCR3-negative and CXCR3-positive naive cells shared comparable TRBV-TRBJ usage, but memory cells did not. Across naive subsets, surface CD5 expression was comparable, and TCR strength was inferred from properties of the TRB CDR3.

In triplicate, each CD8+ T cell subset was sorted at approximately 290,000 cells per replicate. Naive CD8+ T lymphocytes were specified as CD45RO-CCR7+CD27+CD95-. Germline V gives CDR1 SEHNR, CDR2 FQNEAQ (reference sequence). CDR3 size: 15 residues. Points on this clonotype: Its antigen is undetermined.

Preparation of TRB cDNA libraries relied on 5' RACE carrying UMI labels. TCRdb reanalyzed the 5' RACE reads and collapses them to one entry per CDR3 protein, without DNA. In total, the table holds tens of thousands of distinct CDR3 sequences. The chain has TRBV7-9 and TRBJ2-1; TCRdb's D call, TRBD1, is unchecked because there is no DNA. This receptor was taken from a human donor in good health. Some clones in this sample may be carry-over from other donors' samples. The sample taken for sequencing was naive CXCR3+ CD8+ T cells from blood. Subset indicated: CD45RO-CCR7+CD27+CD95- naive CD8+ T cells expressing CXCR3 (TNR3+). CDR3 amino acids: CASSLEVGGRSEQFF.